This passage covers 26 T cell receptor beta chains from one sample sequenced in a study of T cell changes during pregnancy in multiple sclerosis. Method: immunoSEQ multiplex PCR; TCRdb's copy keeps in-frame clones and lacks some. Of 84,000 or so clones listed, about 95% are singletons. The source material was peripheral blood, sampled in the third trimester of pregnancy. The receptors were gathered from a female donor with multiple sclerosis, enrolled in a pregnancy study.

The rearrangement links TRBV5-8 to TRBJ2-1; 11 positions match TRBD1. The germline V gene encodes CDR1 SGHTS and CDR2 YDEGEE. CDR3 length equals 15 residues. V shed 0 bases and J 6 bases; nucleotides not matched to a gene: 2. CDR3 DNA sequence: TGTGCCAGCAGCTTGGGCGGGACAGGGGGCAATGAGCAGTTCTTC. It encodes CASSLGGTGGNEQFF.

V and J are TRBV27 and TRBJ1-1, with no clear D. The CDR3 sequence is 14 residues long. The germline V gene has CDR1 MNHEY and CDR2 SMNVEV (reference sequence). The V gene lost 6 bases and the J gene lost 1 base, with 12 bases spanning the gap. In DNA, the CDR3 is TGTGCCAGCAGCCAGCGACGGCGGAACACTGAAGCTTTCTTT. Translating gives CASSQRRRNTEAFF.

This clone was seen only once. The V call is TRBV5-1, the J call TRBJ2-2; D possibly corresponds to TRBD1 (6 bases). CDR3 length: 14 residues. Germline CDR1 is SGHRS and CDR2 is YFSETQ. Trimming shortened V by 3 bases and J by 4 bases, and 10 bases separated the two germline ends. CDR3 sequence reads: CASSSTGFTGELFF. The CDR3 DNA sequence: TGCGCCAGCAGCTCAACAGGGTTCACCGGGGAGCTGTTTTTT.

J is TRBJ2-5 and V is TRBV9; the D gene is possibly TRBD1 (6 bases). The CDR3 consists of 19 residues. V was cut by 1 base and J by 5 bases, with 27 bases left in between. Germline CDR1 and CDR2: SGDLS and YYNGEE. CDR3 DNA sequence: TGTGCCAGCAGCGTAACCCAGACAGGACGGCCATCTCCGTGGGAGACCCAGTACTTC. Translated, it gives CASSVTQTGRPSPWETQYF.

The rearrangement uses TRBV15 and TRBJ2-6; no reliable D call. This CDR3 is built from 14 residues. In germline, CDR1 is LNHNV, CDR2 YYDKDF (reference sequence). Trimming pared 1 base from V and 7 bases from J, leaving 8 bases between. Here the CDR3 reads CATSRAQVANVLTF. CDR3 sequence (DNA): TGTGCCACCAGCAGAGCTCAGGTCGCCAACGTCCTGACTTTC.

This clone was seen once. The V and J genes are TRBV19 and TRBJ1-2; 9 bases map to TRBD1. The CDR3 loop spans 16 amino acids. Germline loops: CDR1 LNHDA, CDR2 SQIVND (reference sequence). With 7 bases clipped from V and 1 base from J, the junction kept 10 bases outside the gene matches. CDR3 coding DNA: TGTGCCAGTAACGGACAGGGGAAGAGAATTAACTATGGCTACACCTTC. Protein sequence: CASNGQGKRINYGYTF.

The V call is TRBV27, the J call TRBJ2-5; TRBD2 matches 13 bases. CDR3 size: 20 residues. J was trimmed by 1 base and V by 8 bases; bases with no gene match: 19. Germline V gene sequence: CDR1 MNHEY, CDR2 SMNVEV (reference sequence). The CDR3 loop reads CASSVWAGLAGAPPQETQYF. The DNA of the CDR3 is TGTGCCAGCTCAGTTTGGGCCGGACTAGCGGGGGCCCCACCCCAAGAGACCCAGTACTTC.

This chain uses TRBV6-4 with TRBJ1-1, with a tentative D call TRBD1 (5 bases). Deletions cut 5 bases from V and 4 bases from J, with 20 bases between. The CDR3 totals 16 residues. Germline assignment: CDR1 MRHNA and CDR2 SNTAGT. CDR3 DNA: TGTGCCAGCAGTCCTCGTGGGGGGGACCGGGGCACTGAAGCTTTCTTT. Protein sequence: CASSPRGGDRGTEAFF.

J is TRBJ2-3 and V is TRBV10-1, with D perhaps TRBD2 (5 bases). Trimming took off 6 bases at V and 6 bases at J, with 22 bases between the two ends. This CDR3 spans 16 amino acids. Germline-derived CDR1 and CDR2 are WNHNN and SYGVQD (reference sequence). The CDR3 sequence: CASSPGLLGLGDTQYF. The CDR3 coding sequence is TGCGCCAGCAGCCCCGGACTGCTAGGGTTGGGGGATACGCAGTATTTT.

V usage is TRBV7-6 and J usage is TRBJ1-4; perhaps TRBD1 as D (5 bases). The CDR3 has 15 amino acids. Trimming pared 5 bases from V and 11 bases from J, leaving 21 bases between. CDR1 and CDR2 (germline): SGHVS, FNYEAQ. CDR3 sequence (DNA): TGTGCCAGCAGCCCGGGGTTGTCGTCGGGGGAGAAACTGTTTTTT. Translating it yields CASSPGLSSGEKLFF.

The gene calls are TRBV5-1 and TRBJ2-5; 10 bases align to TRBD2. Per germline, CDR1 SGHRS and CDR2 YFSETQ. CDR3 length: 17 amino acids. V shed 0 bases, J shed 0 bases, and the junction held 5 bases outside the gene matches. This CDR3 is CASSLVGSGGYQETQYF. The CDR3, as DNA: TGCGCCAGCAGCTTGGTCGGTAGCGGGGGGTACCAAGAGACCCAGTACTTC.

V is TRBV7-8 and J is TRBJ2-3; 8 bases agree with TRBD2. The CDR3 has 15 amino acids. V lost 6 bases and J lost 1; bases outside the gene matches: 6. Germline CDR1 reads SGHVS; CDR2 reads FQNEAQ. CDR3 sequence (DNA): TGTGCCAGCAGGTGGACTAGCTTGCGCACAGATACGCAGTATTTT. Its protein is CASRWTSLRTDTQYF.

The CDR3 DNA sequence: TGTGCCAGCAGCCAAGAGCGGGGGCGATCGGGTGAGCAGTTCTTC. This codes for CASSQERGRSGEQFF. This sequence joins TRBV4-2 and TRBJ2-1; D possibly corresponds to TRBD2 (7 bases). This CDR3 is built from 15 residues. Germline CDR1 is LGHNA and CDR2 is YNFKEQ. The ends were cut back, 0 bases at V and 9 bases at J, with 15 bases in the middle.

This clone was seen a single time. This chain joins TRBV4-1 and TRBJ1-5, with D hard to call. CDR3 length: 15 residues. The V and J ends lost 0 bases and 7 bases respectively, with 13 bases between them. Germline-derived CDR1 and CDR2 are MGHRA and YSYEKL. The CDR3 nucleotides are TGCGCCAGCAGCCAAGACAACTCCCTAGTGCAGCCCCAGCATTTT. Its protein is CASSQDNSLVQPQHF.

The chain has TRBV21-1 and TRBJ1-5; TRBD1 reflects the table's D call only, with no check against the DNA. TRBV21-1 is a pseudogene locus. The CDR3 runs to 14 residues. The CDR3 spells CASAQPYSNQPQHF. The CDR3 DNA sequence: TGTGCCAGCGCACAGCCATATAGCAATCAGCCCCAGCATTTT.

The chain couples TRBV6-5 to TRBJ1-1; D is unresolved. V lost 4 bases and J 7 bases, leaving 10 bases between the germline ends. CDR1 and CDR2 (germline): MNHEY, SVGAGI. The CDR3 length is 12 residues. CDR3 in DNA: TGTGCCAGCAGTTCTCGACGGGGTGAAGCTTTCTTT. It translates to CASSSRRGEAFF.

The chain employs TRBV13 and TRBJ2-3, with TRBD2 identical over 14 bases. Germline values: CDR1 PRHDT, CDR2 FYEKMQ (reference sequence). The CDR3 consists of 17 residues. V trimming: 5 bases; J trimming: 2 bases; junction bases outside the gene matches: 6. The CDR3 here is CASSRRLAGGITDTQYF. The CDR3 DNA follows: TGTGCCAGCAGCCGAAGACTAGCGGGGGGGATCACAGATACGCAGTATTTT.

This clone was detected once. The chain is built from TRBV30 and TRBJ1-5, with a weak D call TRBD1 (5 bases). Germline V CDR1 and CDR2: GTSNPN, SVGIG (reference sequence). This CDR3 has 13 amino acids. V was clipped by 2 bases and J by 8 bases, with 13 bases between them. The CDR3 region has the DNA TGTGCCTGGAGTAAGGGGACGGGGGAGCCCCAGCATTTT. Translated: CAWSKGTGEPQHF.

J is TRBJ2-7 and V is TRBV5-6; 11 bases fit TRBD1. The germline gives CDR1 SGHDT, CDR2 YYEEEE. This CDR3 contains 13 residues. Germline trimming cut 3 bases from V and 6 bases from J; bases unmatched to any gene: 2. In DNA form, the CDR3 reads TGTGCCAGCAGCTACGGGACAGGGGGCGAGCAGTACTTC. Residues: CASSYGTGGEQYF. Drawing the rest from reference TRBV5-6 and TRBJ2-7, the complete variable domain is DAGVTQSPTHLIKTRGQQVTLRCSPKSGHDTVSWYQQALGQGPQFIFQYYEEEERQRGNFPDRFSGHQFPNYSSELNVNALLLGDSALYLCASSYGTGGEQYFGPGTRLTVT.

The J gene is TRBJ2-5, the V gene TRBV11-2; D might be TRBD1 (6 bases). CDR3 size: 13 residues. Between the trimmed V and J ends, which lost 5 bases and 3 bases, there was a span of 10 bases. Germline-derived CDR1 and CDR2 are SGHAT and FQNNGV. The CDR3 protein is CASSPGVKETQYF. The CDR3 DNA follows: TGTGCCAGCAGCCCAGGGGTAAAAGAGACCCAGTACTTC. Using reference TRBV11-2 and TRBJ2-5 for the parts outside the CDR3, the full variable domain is EAGVAQSPRYKIIEKRQSVAFWCNPISGHATLYWYQQILGQGPKLLIQFQNNGVVDDSQLPKDRFSAERLKGVDSTLKIQPAKLEDSAVYLCASSPGVKETQYFGPGTRLLVL.

The chain couples TRBV25-1 to TRBJ2-5; 7 nucleotides agree with TRBD1. Germline V gives CDR1 MGHDK, CDR2 SYGVNS. CDR3 length: 12 amino acids. V shed 6 bases, J shed 5 bases, and the junction held 3 bases outside the gene matches. CDR3 sequence (DNA): TGTGCCAGCAGAAAACAGGGGGAGACCCAGTACTTC. The encoded protein is CASRKQGETQYF.

V gene TRBV6-1 combines with J gene TRBJ1-1, with 12 positions matching TRBD1. Germline V gene lookup returns CDR1 MNHNS and CDR2 SASEGT. This CDR3 is 21 amino acids long. The V segment lost 0 bases and the J segment 0 bases; nucleotides outside the gene matches: 14. The CDR3, as DNA: TGTGCCAGCAGTGAAGCGAGCCGGGACAGGGGGCTCATGGGGCTGAACACTGAAGCTTTCTTT. Translated, it gives CASSEASRDRGLMGLNTEAFF.

The rearrangement links TRBV9 to TRBJ1-6; tentatively, D is TRBD1 (6 bases). The CDR3 extends over 15 amino acids. Germline-derived CDR1 and CDR2 are SGDLS and YYNGEE. Trimming shortened V by 5 bases and J by 9 bases, and 18 bases separated the two germline ends. DNA for the CDR3: TGTGCCAGCAGTTTGCAGGGGCGGTTGAGTTCACCCCTCCACTTT. It specifies CASSLQGRLSSPLHF.

This chain joins TRBV7-8 and TRBJ2-3, with D possibly being TRBD1 (6 bases). From germline, CDR1 is SGHVS and CDR2 FQNEAQ. The CDR3 length is 15 residues. Trimming shortened V by 5 bases and J by 10 bases, and 22 bases separated the two germline ends. The CDR3 loop is CASSQGLGKGWAQYF. The CDR3 nucleotides read TGTGCCAGCAGCCAGGGGTTGGGGAAGGGGTGGGCGCAGTATTTT.

This chain joins TRBV21-1 and TRBJ2-5; the table names TRBD1, a call not compared with the DNA. TRBV21-1 is an annotated pseudogene. This CDR3 region has 17 residues. CDR3 sequence (DNA): TGTGCCAGCAGCATGGGACAGGGGACCGGAGGAAAAGAGACCCAGTACTTC. Amino acids: CASSMGQGTGGKETQYF.

Here the CDR3 DNA reads TGTGCCAGCTCACCACCCGCACTAGCGGGGACCACAGATACGCAGTATTTT. This encodes CASSPPALAGTTDTQYF. This sequence joins TRBV18 and TRBJ2-3; 10 bases line up with TRBD2. Germline V gene lookup returns CDR1 KGHSH and CDR2 LQKENI. CDR3 length: 17 residues. Losses at the gene ends were 0 bases for V and 2 bases for J; bases not matched to a gene: 5.